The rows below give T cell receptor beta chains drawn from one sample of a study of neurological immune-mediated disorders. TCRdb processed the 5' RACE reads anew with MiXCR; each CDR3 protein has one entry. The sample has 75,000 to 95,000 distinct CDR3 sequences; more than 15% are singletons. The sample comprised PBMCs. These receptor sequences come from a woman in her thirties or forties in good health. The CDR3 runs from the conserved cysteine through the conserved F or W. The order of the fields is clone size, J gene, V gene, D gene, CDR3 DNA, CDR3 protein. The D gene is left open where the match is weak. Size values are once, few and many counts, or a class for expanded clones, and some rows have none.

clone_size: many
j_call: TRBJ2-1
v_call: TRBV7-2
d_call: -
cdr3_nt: TGTGCCAGCAGCTTACAACAGGGTCTCAGTGAGCAGTTCTTC
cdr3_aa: CASSLQQGLSEQFF

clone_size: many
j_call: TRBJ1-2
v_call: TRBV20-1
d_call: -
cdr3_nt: TGCAGTGCTAGAGCCCCAGGCGGTGCTGGCTACACCTTC
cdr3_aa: CSARAPGGAGYTF

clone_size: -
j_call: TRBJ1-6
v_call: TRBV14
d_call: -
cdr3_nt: TGTGCCAACAGCCTCCGGGACTCCTATTCACCCCTCCACTTT
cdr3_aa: CANSLRDSYSPLHF

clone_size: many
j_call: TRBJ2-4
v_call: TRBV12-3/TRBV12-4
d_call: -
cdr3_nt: TGTGCCAGCAGTTTCCCAGGGGAGAGCATTCAGTACTTC
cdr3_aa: CASSFPGESIQYF

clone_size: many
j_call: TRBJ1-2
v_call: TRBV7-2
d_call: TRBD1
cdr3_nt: TGTGCCAGCAGCTTAGTGACAGGGGGAAACTATGGCTACACCTTC
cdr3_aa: CASSLVTGGNYGYTF

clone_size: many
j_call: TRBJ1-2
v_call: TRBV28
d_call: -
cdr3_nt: TGTGCCAGCAGTGCCGACCAAAGGGGCTATGGCTACACCTTC
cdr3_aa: CASSADQRGYGYTF

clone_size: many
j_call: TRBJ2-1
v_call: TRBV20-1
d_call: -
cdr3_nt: TGCAGTGCTGGTCACGGCAATGAGCAGTTCTTC
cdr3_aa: CSAGHGNEQFF

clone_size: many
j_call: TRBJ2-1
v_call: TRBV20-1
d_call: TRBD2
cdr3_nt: TGCAGTCAGCGGGGGGCCTCCTACAATGAGCAGTTCTTC
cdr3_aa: CSQRGASYNEQFF

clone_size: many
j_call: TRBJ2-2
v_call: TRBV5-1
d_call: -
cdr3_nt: TGCGCCAGCAGCTTTGAGGGGAGCTCCGGGGAGCTGTTTTTT
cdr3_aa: CASSFEGSSGELFF

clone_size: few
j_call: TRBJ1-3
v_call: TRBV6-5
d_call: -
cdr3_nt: TGTGCCAGCAGTAGGGGTGGGGGATCCGGAAACACCATATATTTT
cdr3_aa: CASSRGGGSGNTIYF

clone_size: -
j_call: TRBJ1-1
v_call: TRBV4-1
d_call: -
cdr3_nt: TGCGCCAGCAGCCAACCCTACAGGGAGGAAGCTTTCTTT
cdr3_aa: CASSQPYREEAFF

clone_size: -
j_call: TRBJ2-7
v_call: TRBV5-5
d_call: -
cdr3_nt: TGTGCCAGCAGCCTTGATGCGGGGGCCTACTACGAGCAGTACTTC
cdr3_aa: CASSLDAGAYYEQYF

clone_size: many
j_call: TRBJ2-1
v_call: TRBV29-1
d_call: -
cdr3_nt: TGCAGCGTTTTGGGGCGGCTGACTGAGCAGTTCTTC
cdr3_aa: CSVLGRLTEQFF

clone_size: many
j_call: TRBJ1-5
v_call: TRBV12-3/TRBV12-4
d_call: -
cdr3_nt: TGTGCCAGCAGTTTATACTCAGGTTACAATCAGCCCCAGCATTTT
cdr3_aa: CASSLYSGYNQPQHF

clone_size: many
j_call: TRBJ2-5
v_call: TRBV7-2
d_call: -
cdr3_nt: TGTGCCAGCAGCGCGGAAGAGGCTATGGAGACCCAGTACTTC
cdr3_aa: CASSAEEAMETQYF

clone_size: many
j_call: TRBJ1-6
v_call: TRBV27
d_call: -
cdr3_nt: TGTGCCAGCAGTTTGCCCGGTTCACCCCTCCACTTT
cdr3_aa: CASSLPGSPLHF

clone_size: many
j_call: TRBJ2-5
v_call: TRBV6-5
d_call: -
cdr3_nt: TGTGCCAGCACCCCATCTCGGGGTGGGGAGACCCAGTACTTC
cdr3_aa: CASTPSRGGETQYF

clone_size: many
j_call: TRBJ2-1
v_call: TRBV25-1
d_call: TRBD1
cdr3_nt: TGTGCCAGCTCGGCCGGGACAGGAGATTACAATGAGCAGTTCTTC
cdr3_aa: CASSAGTGDYNEQFF

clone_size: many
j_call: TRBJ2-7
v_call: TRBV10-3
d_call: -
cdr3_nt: TGTGCCATCAGTGGGACAGTCCACGAGCAGTACTTC
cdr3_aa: CAISGTVHEQYF

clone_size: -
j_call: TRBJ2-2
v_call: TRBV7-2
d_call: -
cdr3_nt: TGTGCCAGCAGCTTAGTTTCAGCGAACACCGGGGAGCTGTTTTTT
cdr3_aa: CASSLVSANTGELFF

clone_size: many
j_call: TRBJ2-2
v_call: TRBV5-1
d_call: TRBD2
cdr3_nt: TGCGCCAGCAGTTATCGGGAGGGAGGCACCGGGGAGCTGTTTTTT
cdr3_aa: CASSYREGGTGELFF

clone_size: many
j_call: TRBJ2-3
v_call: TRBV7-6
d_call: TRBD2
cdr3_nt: TGTGCCAGCAGCTTAGCGCCGTCTAGCGGGGGGGATAAGCTGAGAGATACGCAGTATTTT
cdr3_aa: CASSLAPSSGGDKLRDTQYF

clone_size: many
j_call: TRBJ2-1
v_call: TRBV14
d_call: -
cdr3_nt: TGTGCCAGCAGCCGGAGGGATTTCCCCTACAATGAGCAGTTCTTC
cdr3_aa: CASSRRDFPYNEQFF

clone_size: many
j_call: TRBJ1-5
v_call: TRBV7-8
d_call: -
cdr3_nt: TGTGCCAGCAGCGGAACCGCGGGACGGCCTTATAGCAATCAGCCCCAGCATTTT
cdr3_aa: CASSGTAGRPYSNQPQHF

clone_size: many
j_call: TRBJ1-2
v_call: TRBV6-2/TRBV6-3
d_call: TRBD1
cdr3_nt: TGTGCCAGCAGTTCCCTGGGGGACAGCCGAAAACTTTCCTATGGCTACACCTTC
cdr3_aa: CASSSLGDSRKLSYGYTF

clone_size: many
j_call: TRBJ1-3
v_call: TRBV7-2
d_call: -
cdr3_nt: TGTGCCAGCAGCTTATCGGCCGGGGTCTCTGGAAACACCATATATTTT
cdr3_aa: CASSLSAGVSGNTIYF

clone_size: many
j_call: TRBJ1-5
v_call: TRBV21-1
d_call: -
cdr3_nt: TGTGCCAGCAGCACGTTTCGGGCAGTCAACGCAGATCAGCCCCAGCATTTT
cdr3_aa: CASSTFRAVNADQPQHF

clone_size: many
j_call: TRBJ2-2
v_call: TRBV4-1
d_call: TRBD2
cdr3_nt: TGCGCCAGCAGCCAAGCAGCGGGGGGGGACACCGGGGAGCTGTTTTTT
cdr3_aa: CASSQAAGGDTGELFF

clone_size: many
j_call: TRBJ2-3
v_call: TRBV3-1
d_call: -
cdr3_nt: TGTGCCAGCAGCCAAGATCTCCGTGGCACAGATACGCAGTATTTT
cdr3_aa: CASSQDLRGTDTQYF

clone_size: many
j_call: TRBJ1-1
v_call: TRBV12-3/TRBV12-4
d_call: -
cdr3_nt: TGTGCCAGCAGTTTGGGCCCGGGGGAAGCTTTCTTT
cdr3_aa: CASSLGPGEAFF

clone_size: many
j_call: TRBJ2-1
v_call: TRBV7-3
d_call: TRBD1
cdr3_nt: TGTGCCAGCAGTTTACCGGGACAGGGTCAATTCTTC
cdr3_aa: CASSLPGQGQFF

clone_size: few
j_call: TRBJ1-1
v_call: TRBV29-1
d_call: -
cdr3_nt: TGCAGCGTTGAAGTCGGAACAGCGAACACTGAAGCTTTCTTT
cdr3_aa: CSVEVGTANTEAFF

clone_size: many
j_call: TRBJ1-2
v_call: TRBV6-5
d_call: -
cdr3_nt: TGTGCCAGCAGTTACGTCGGGACCAGGGACCCTTCCGTAAACGATGGCTACACCTTC
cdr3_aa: CASSYVGTRDPSVNDGYTF

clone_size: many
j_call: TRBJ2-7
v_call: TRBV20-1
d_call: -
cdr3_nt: TGCAGTGCTAGAGACGGGACTTCCCCACTCTACGAGCAGTACTTC
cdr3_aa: CSARDGTSPLYEQYF

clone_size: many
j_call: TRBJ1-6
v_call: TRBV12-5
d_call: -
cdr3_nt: TGTGCTAGTGGTTTGATCCGCCGGACGTGGGATTCACCCCTCCACTTT
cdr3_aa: CASGLIRRTWDSPLHF

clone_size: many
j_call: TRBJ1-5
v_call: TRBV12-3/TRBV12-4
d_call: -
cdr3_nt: TGTGCCAGCAGTTTAGGAGACGGCAACAATCAGCCCCAGCATTTT
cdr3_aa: CASSLGDGNNQPQHF